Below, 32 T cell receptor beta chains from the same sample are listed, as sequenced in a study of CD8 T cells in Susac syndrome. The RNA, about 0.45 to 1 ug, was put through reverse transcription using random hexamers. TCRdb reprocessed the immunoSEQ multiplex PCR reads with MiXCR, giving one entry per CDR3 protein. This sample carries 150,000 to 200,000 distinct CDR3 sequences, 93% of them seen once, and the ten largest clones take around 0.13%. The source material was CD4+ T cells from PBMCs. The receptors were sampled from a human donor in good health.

The CDR3 spells CSARARGGDEKLFF. The CDR3 region has the DNA TGCAGTGCTAGAGCGAGAGGAGGGGATGAAAAACTGTTTTTT. V is TRBV20-1 and J is TRBJ1-4; TRBD1 might be the D (5 bases). The CDR3 has 14 amino acids. Germline V gene data show CDR1 as DFQATT and CDR2 as SNEGSKA (reference sequence). Trimming took 1 base from V and 6 from J, leaving 12 bases between them.

The CDR3 here is CASSSGSFLYEQYF. CDR3 DNA sequence: TGTGCCAGCAGCAGCGGGAGTTTTCTCTACGAGCAGTACTTC. V gene TRBV21-1 combines with J gene TRBJ2-7; TRBD2, as called in the table, went unchecked against the DNA. TRBV21-1 is an annotated pseudogene. The CDR3 has 14 amino acids.

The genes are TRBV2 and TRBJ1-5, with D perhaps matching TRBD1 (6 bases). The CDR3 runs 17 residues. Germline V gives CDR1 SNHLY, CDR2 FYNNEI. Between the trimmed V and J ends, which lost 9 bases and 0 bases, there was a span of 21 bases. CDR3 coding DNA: TGTGCCAGTTCTGGGGGCCTGGGACCATTTAGCAATCAGCCCCAGCATTTT. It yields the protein CASSGGLGPFSNQPQHF.

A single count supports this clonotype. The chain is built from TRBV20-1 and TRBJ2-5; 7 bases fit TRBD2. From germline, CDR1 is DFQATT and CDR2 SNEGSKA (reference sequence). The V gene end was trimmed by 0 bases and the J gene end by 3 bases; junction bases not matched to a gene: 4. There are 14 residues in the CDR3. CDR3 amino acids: CSAREGAGEETQYF. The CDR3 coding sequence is TGCAGTGCTAGAGAAGGCGCGGGGGAAGAGACCCAGTACTTC.

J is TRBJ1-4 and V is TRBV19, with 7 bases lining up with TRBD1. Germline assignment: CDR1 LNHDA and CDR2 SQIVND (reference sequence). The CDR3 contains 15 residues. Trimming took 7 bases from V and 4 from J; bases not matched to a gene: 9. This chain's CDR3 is CASNDNPGGNEKLFF. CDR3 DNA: TGTGCCAGTAACGATAACCCAGGGGGTAATGAAAAACTGTTTTTT.

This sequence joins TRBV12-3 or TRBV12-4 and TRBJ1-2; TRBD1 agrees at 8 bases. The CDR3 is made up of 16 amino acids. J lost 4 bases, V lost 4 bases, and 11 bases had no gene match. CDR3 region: CASSSGGGQGLYGYTF. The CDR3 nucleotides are TGTGCCAGCAGTTCAGGTGGAGGACAGGGCCTCTATGGCTACACCTTC.

The CDR3 DNA follows: TGTGCCAGCAGTGATTGGGGCGAGCAGTACTTC. Encoded protein: CASSDWGEQYF. This sequence joins TRBV6-1 and TRBJ2-7, with D hard to call. The CDR3 runs 11 residues. Deletions cut 3 bases from V and 6 bases from J, with 6 bases between. CDR1 and CDR2 from the germline V gene are MNHNS and SASEGT.

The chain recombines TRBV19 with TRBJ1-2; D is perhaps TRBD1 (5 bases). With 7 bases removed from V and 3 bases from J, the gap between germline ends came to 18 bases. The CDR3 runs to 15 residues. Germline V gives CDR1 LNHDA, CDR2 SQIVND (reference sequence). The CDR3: CASTPWGSRDYGYTF. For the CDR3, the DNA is TGTGCCAGTACCCCGTGGGGGTCCAGGGACTATGGCTACACCTTC.

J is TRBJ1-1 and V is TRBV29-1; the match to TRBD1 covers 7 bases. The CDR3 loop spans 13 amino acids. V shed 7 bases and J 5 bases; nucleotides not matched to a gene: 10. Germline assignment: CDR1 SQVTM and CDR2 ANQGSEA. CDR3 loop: CSAETGEGTEAFF. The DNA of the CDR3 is TGCAGCGCCGAAACAGGGGAAGGGACTGAAGCTTTCTTT.

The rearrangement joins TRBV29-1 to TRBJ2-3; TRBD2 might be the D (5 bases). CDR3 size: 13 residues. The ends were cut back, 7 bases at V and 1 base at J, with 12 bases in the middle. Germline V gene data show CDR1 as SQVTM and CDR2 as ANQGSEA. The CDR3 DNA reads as TGCAGCGCCGAACCCGGGGGCACAGATACGCAGTATTTT. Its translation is CSAEPGGTDTQYF.

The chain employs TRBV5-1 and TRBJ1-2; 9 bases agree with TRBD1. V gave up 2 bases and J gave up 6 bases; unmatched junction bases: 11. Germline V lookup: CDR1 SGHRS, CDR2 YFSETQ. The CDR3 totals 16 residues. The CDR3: CASSFRTGGGGDGYTF. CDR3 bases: TGCGCCAGCAGCTTTAGAACAGGGGGCGGAGGAGATGGCTACACCTTC.

CDR3 sequence (DNA): TGTGCCAGCAGTTCCGGGACCCGGTATGGCTACACCTTC. Protein sequence: CASSSGTRYGYTF. V is TRBV6-5 and J is TRBJ1-2; tentatively, D is TRBD1 (5 bases). The CDR3 is 13 amino acids. V was shortened by 4 bases and J by 5 bases, with 11 bases between the two germline ends. The germline CDR1 and CDR2 sequences are MNHEY and SVGAGI.

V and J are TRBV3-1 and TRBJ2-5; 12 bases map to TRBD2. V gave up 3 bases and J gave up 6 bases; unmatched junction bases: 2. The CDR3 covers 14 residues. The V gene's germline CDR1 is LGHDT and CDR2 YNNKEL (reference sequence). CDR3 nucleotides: TGTGCCAGCAGCCACACTAGCGGGGGGAAGACCCAGTACTTC. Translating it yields CASSHTSGGKTQYF.

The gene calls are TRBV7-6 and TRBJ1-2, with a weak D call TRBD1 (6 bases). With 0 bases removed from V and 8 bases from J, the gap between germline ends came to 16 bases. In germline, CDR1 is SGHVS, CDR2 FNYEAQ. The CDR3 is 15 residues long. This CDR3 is CASSLAQGQIWGYTF. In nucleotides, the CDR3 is TGTGCCAGCAGCTTAGCCCAGGGGCAAATCTGGGGCTACACCTTC. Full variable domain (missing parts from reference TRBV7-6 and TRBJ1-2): GAGVSQSPRYKVTKRGQDVALRCDPISGHVSLYWYRQALGQGPEFLTYFNYEAQQDKSGLPNDRFSAERPEGSISTLTIQRTEQRDSAMYRCASSLAQGQIWGYTFGSGTRLTVV.

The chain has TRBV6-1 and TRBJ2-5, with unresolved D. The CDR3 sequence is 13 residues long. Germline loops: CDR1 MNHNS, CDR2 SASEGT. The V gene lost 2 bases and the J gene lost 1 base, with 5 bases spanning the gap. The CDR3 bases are TGTGCCAGCAGTGAAACCTTCCAAGAGACCCAGTACTTC. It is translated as CASSETFQETQYF.

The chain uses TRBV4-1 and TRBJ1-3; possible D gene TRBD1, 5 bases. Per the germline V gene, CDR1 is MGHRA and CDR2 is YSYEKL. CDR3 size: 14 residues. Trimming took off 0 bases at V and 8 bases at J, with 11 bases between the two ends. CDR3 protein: CASSQDGIRDTIYF. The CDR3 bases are TGCGCCAGCAGCCAAGACGGAATCAGGGACACCATATATTTT.

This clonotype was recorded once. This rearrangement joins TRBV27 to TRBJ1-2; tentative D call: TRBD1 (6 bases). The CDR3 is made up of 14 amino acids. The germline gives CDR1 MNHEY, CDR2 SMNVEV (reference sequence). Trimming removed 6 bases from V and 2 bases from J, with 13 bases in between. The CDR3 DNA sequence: TGTGCCAGCAGCCCCAGGGGCCCGAACTATGGCTACACCTTC. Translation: CASSPRGPNYGYTF.

CDR3 nucleotide sequence: TGTGCCAGCAGTCCGCCGGGAGGTGTCTCCTACAATGAGCAGTTCTTC. Translating gives CASSPPGGVSYNEQFF. The chain joins TRBV28 to TRBJ2-1; 7 bases line up with TRBD2. CDR3 length: 16 amino acids. After removal of 5 bases from V and 0 bases from J, the junction contained 7 bases not matched to a gene. The germline gives CDR1 MDHEN, CDR2 SYDVKM.

The CDR3 reads CASSPRQSSSYEQYF. The CDR3 DNA reads TGTGCCAGCTCCCCGCGACAGTCCAGCTCCTACGAGCAGTACTTC. The chain is built from TRBV18 and TRBJ2-7; D might be TRBD1 (5 bases). The CDR3 sequence is 15 residues long. V was shortened by 6 bases and J by 0 bases, with 15 bases between the two germline ends. Germline-derived CDR1 and CDR2 are KGHSH and LQKENI.

The CDR3 protein is CSVDPHRDKNQETQYF. The CDR3 bases are TGCAGCGTTGATCCCCACCGGGACAAGAACCAAGAGACCCAGTACTTC. This chain uses TRBV29-1 with TRBJ2-5; a possible D gene is TRBD1 (6 bases). The V end was cut by 3 bases, the J end by 0 bases, with 17 bases between. CDR1 is SQVTM and CDR2 is ANQGSEA in the germline V gene. This CDR3 has 16 residues. The full variable domain, completed using reference TRBV29-1 and TRBJ2-5, is SAVISQKPSRDICQRGTSLTIQCQVDSQVTMMFWYRQQPGQSLTLIATANQGSEATYESGFVIDKFPISRPNLTFSTLTVSNMSPEDSSIYLCSVDPHRDKNQETQYFGPGTRLLVL.

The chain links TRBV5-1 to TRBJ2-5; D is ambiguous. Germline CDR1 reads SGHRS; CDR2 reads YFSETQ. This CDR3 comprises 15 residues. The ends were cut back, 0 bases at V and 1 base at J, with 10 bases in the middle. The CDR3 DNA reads TGCGCCAGCAGCTTGGCATCAGCGATCCAAGAGACCCAGTACTTC. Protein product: CASSLASAIQETQYF.

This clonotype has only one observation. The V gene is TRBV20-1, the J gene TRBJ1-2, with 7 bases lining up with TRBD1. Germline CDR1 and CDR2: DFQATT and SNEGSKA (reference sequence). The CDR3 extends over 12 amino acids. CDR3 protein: CSGGRGSDGYTF. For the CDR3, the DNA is TGCAGCGGAGGCAGGGGGAGTGATGGCTACACCTTC.

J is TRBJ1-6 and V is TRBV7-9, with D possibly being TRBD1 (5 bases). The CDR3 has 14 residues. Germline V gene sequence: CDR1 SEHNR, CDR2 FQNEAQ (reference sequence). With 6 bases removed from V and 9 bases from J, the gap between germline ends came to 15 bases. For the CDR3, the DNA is TGTGCCAGCAGTCTCAATCAGGGTTTTTCACCCCTCCACTTT. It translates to CASSLNQGFSPLHF. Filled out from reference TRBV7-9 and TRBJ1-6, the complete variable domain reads DTGVSQNPRHKITKRGQNVTFRCDPISEHNRLYWYRQTLGQGPEFLTYFQNEAQLEKSRLLSDRFSAERPKGSFSTLEIQRTEQGDSAMYLCASSLNQGFSPLHFGNGTRLTVT.

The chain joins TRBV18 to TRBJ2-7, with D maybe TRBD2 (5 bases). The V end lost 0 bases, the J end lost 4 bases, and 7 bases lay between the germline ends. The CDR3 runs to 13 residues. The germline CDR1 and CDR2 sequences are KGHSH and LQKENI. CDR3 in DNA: TGTGCCAGCTCACCACCCGGGGATTACGAGCAGTACTTC. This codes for CASSPPGDYEQYF.

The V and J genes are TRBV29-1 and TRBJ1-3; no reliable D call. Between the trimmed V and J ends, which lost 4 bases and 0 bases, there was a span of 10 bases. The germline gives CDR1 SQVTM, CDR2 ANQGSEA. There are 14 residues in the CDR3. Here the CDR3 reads CSVVMDLSGNTIYF. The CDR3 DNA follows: TGCAGCGTTGTGATGGACCTCTCTGGAAACACCATATATTTT.

CDR3 sequence: CASSLGGGQWGTEAFF. In DNA form, the CDR3 reads TGTGCCAGCAGCTTAGGAGGGGGGCAGTGGGGCACTGAAGCTTTCTTT. The chain carries TRBV7-9 and TRBJ1-1, with a weak D call TRBD1 (6 bases). The germline CDR1 and CDR2 sequences are SEHNR and FQNEAQ (reference sequence). V lost 1 base to trimming and J lost 4 bases, with 16 bases between them. The CDR3 is 16 residues long.

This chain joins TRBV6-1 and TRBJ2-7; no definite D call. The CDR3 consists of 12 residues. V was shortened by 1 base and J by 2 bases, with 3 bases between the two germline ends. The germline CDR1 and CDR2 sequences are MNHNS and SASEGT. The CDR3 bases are TGTGCCAGCAGTGAAGTGGCCTACGAGCAGTACTTC. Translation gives CASSEVAYEQYF.

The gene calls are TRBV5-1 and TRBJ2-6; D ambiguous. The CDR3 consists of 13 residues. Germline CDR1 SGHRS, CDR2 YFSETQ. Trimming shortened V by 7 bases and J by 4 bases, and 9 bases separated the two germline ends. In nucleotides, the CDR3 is TGCGCCAGCCGCTACGCAGGGGCCAACGTCCTGACTTTC. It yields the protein CASRYAGANVLTF. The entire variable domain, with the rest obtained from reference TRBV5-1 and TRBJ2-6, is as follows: KAGVTQTPRYLIKTRGQQVTLSCSPISGHRSVSWYQQTPGQGLQFLFEYFSETQRNKGNFPGRFSGRQFSNSRSEMNVSTLELGDSALYLCASRYAGANVLTFGAGSRLTVL.

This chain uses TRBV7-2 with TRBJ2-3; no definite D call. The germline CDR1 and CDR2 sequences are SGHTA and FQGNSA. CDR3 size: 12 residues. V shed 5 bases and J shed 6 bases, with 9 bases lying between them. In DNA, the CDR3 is TGTGCCAGCAGCGCCTACTCGGATACGCAGTATTTT. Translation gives CASSAYSDTQYF.

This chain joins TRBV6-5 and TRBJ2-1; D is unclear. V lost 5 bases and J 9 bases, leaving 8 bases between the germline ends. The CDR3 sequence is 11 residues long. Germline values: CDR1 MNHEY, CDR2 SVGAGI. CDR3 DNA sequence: TGTGCCAGCAGTCTTTGGGGTGAGCAGTTCTTC. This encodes CASSLWGEQFF.

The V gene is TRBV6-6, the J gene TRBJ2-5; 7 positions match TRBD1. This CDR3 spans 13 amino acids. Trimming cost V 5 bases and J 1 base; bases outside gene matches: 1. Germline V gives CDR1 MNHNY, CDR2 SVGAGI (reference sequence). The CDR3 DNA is TGTGCCAGCAGTACAGGGGTCCAAGAGACCCAGTACTTC. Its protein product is CASSTGVQETQYF.

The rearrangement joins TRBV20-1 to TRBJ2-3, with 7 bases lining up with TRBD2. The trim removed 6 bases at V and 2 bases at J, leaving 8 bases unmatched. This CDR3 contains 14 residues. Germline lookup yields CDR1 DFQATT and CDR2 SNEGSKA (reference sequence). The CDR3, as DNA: TGCAGTGCGCCCAGCGGGGCCCCCACAGATACGCAGTATTTT. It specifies CSAPSGAPTDTQYF.